This T cell receptor (beta chain) was sequenced in a study of technical replicates of blood from several donors. The length of the CDR3 is 11 residues. Trimming pared 8 bases from V and 7 bases from J, leaving 9 bases between. Germline V CDR1 and CDR2: SEHNR, FQNEAQ (reference sequence). Sequencing used immunoSEQ multiplex PCR; TCRdb keeps in-frame clones, though not all of them. The sample has 85,000 or so clones, approximately 95% seen once. The sequence came from a human donor in good health. The chain recombines TRBV7-9 with TRBJ1-3; D possibly corresponds to TRBD1 (5 bases). The sequenced material came from T cells isolated from PBMCs. The CDR3: CASDRPNTIYF. In DNA form, the CDR3 reads TGTGCCAGCGACAGACCTAACACCATATATTTT.